One sample yielded the 4 T cell receptor beta chains listed below, sequenced in a study of T and B cells in COVID-19 patients. TRB rearrangements were amplified by multiplex PCR with BIOMED2 TRB-A/B primers. TCRdb reanalysed the multiplex PCR reads using MiXCR and keeps one entry per CDR3 protein. The data contain around 23,000 distinct CDR3 sequences, less than 30% of them seen just once; the ten biggest clones take up around 2.8%. From blood, roughly 220-550 ng of genomic DNA served as TRB template. Sequenced sample: blood. These receptor sequences come from a human donor who had recovered from COVID-19.

V and J are TRBV5-4 and TRBJ2-3; 8 bases line up with TRBD1. With 5 bases clipped from V and 0 bases from J, the junction kept 5 bases outside the gene matches. CDR3 length: 15 residues. The germline V gene encodes CDR1 SGHNT and CDR2 YYREEE (reference sequence). CDR3 coding DNA: TGTGCCAGCAGTACGGGACAGGCCAGCACAGATACGCAGTATTTT. Translated, it gives CASSTGQASTDTQYF.

The gene calls are TRBV6-5 and TRBJ1-1, with no clear D. Germline loops: CDR1 MNHEY, CDR2 SVGAGI. The V gene lost 6 bases and the J gene lost 1 base, with 9 bases spanning the gap. This CDR3 is built from 13 residues. The CDR3 nucleotides are TGTGCCAGCAGAAGGAGAGGGAACACTGAAGCTTTCTTT. Its protein is CASRRRGNTEAFF.

This chain connects TRBV6-5 to TRBJ2-7; tentatively, D is TRBD1 or TRBD2 (6 bases each). Trimming pared 1 base from V and 5 bases from J, leaving 27 bases between. Germline values: CDR1 MNHEY, CDR2 SVGAGI. There are 19 residues in the CDR3. The CDR3 loop reads CASSYYYLGGNVHTDEQYF. For the CDR3, the DNA is TGTGCCAGCAGTTACTACTACCTAGGGGGGAACGTCCACACTGACGAGCAGTACTTC.

A few counts support this clonotype. The DNA for the CDR3 is TGTGCCAGCAGTGAGGCAGGGGCGGCAGATACGCAGTATTTT. This sequence encodes CASSEAGAADTQYF. The chain couples TRBV6-4 to TRBJ2-3, with D possibly being TRBD1 (6 bases). The CDR3 sequence is 14 residues long. The germline V gene encodes CDR1 MRHNA and CDR2 SNTAGT. V lost 3 bases and J 4 bases, leaving 11 bases between the germline ends.